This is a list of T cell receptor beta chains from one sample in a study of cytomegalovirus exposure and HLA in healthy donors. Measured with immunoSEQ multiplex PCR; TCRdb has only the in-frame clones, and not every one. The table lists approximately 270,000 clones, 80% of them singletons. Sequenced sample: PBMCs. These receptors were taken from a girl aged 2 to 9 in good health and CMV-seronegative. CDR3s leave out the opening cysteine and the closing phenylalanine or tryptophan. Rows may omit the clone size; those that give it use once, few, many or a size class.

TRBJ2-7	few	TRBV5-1	ASSPGPGLAGLLPLYEQY
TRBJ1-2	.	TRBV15	ATSRDLVYGYT
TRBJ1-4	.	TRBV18	ASSPTGFEKLF
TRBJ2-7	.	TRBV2	ASSGEFGGPAYEQY
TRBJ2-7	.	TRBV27	ASSFLGSEQY
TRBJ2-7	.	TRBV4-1	ASSQVAEAPYYEQY
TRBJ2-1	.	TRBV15	ATSRGGQGSYNEQF
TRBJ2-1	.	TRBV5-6	ASSFRLVSYNEQF
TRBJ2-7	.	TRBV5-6	ASSLGQSYEQY
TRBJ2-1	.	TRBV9	ASSVSRSYNEQF
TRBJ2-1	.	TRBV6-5	ATQRTDYNEQF
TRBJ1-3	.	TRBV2	ASSVFPTGVVSFTSGNTIY
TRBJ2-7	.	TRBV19	ASSYDSEYEQY
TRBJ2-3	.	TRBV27	ASSSRIQGGDTQY